Shown below are 14 T cell receptor beta chains from a single sample sequenced in a study of response to subunit inactivated influenza vaccine listed by TCRdb under 2018. The library was built by means of RT-PCR. Sequencing was carried out with an Illumina HiSeq 2500. The raw public reads went through TCRdb reprocessing: fastp at Q25, MiXCR clone calling, in-frame beta chains kept. Records with the same CDR3 protein are collapsed into one entry carrying the most frequent genes and DNA. Present in this sample are over 400,000 distinct CDR3 sequences, over 10% of which were seen just once. 10% to 15% of the sample comes from the top ten. What this sample's time point label stands for: 45 days after influenza vaccine administration. The material sequenced was PBMCs from blood, taken 40 to 50 days after vaccination. These receptors were collected from a man aged 50 to 60 who received an inactivated influenza vaccine. Donor details come from another sample of the same person, matched by shared clones.

The genes are TRBV25-1 and TRBJ2-2; 9 positions match TRBD1. Germline CDR1 MGHDK, CDR2 SYGVNS. V was clipped by 5 bases and J by 7 bases; unmatched bases: 8. The CDR3 is 15 amino acids. CDR3 nucleotide sequence: TGTGCCAGCAGTCGGACAGGGGAGGTCCACGGGGAGCTGTTTTTT. As protein: CASSRTGEVHGELFF.

This chain connects TRBV28 to TRBJ1-1; TRBD1 matches 7 bases. CDR3 size: 14 residues. From germline, CDR1 is MDHEN and CDR2 SYDVKM. V was pared by 2 bases and J by 5 bases, with 5 bases of the junction left unmatched. CDR3 amino acids: CASSLARGITEAFF. CDR3 nucleotide sequence: TGTGCCAGCAGTTTAGCCAGGGGGATTACTGAAGCTTTCTTT. Full variable domain (outside the CDR3, taken from reference TRBV28 and TRBJ1-1): DVKVTQSSRYLVKRTGEKVFLECVQDMDHENMFWYRQDPGLGLRLIYFSYDVKMKEKGDIPEGYSVSREKKERFSLILESASTNQTSMYLCASSLARGITEAFFGQGTRLTVV.

The genes are TRBV7-2 and TRBJ2-7; D uncertain. The V end lost 4 bases, the J end lost 3 bases, and 7 bases lay between the germline ends. The CDR3 extends over 12 amino acids. Germline V lookup: CDR1 SGHTA, CDR2 FQGNSA. The DNA of the CDR3 is TGTGCCAGCAGCTCACTAAACTACGAGCAGTACTTC. This codes for CASSSLNYEQYF.

This clonotype appeared a few times. The genes are TRBV4-3 and TRBJ2-5, with D possibly matching TRBD2 (5 bases). The CDR3 totals 15 residues. V lost 0 bases and J 2 bases, leaving 10 bases between the germline ends. Germline-derived CDR1 and CDR2 are LGHNA and YSLEER. CDR3 DNA sequence: TGCGCCAGCAGCCAAGATAGCGCAGCTCAAGAGACCCAGTACTTC. As protein: CASSQDSAAQETQYF.

This chain uses TRBV5-1 with TRBJ2-3; 8 bases agree with TRBD1. The length of the CDR3 is 16 residues. Trimming at V came to 4 bases and at J to 4 bases, leaving 11 bases not matched to a gene. Per germline, CDR1 SGHRS and CDR2 YFSETQ. The CDR3 DNA reads as TGCGCCAGCAGCGCAGCCGGGACAGGAAAGCCAGATACGCAGTATTTT. Protein sequence: CASSAAGTGKPDTQYF.

A remark on this clonotype: An end of the junction does not agree with germline; a read error may underlie this. V gene TRBV7-7 combines with J gene TRBJ2-2; TRBD1 or TRBD2 may be the D gene (6 bases each). Germline-derived CDR1 and CDR2 are SSHAT and FNYEAQ (reference sequence). There are 15 residues in the CDR3. CDR3 nucleotides: TGTGCTAGCAGCCCCTTAGACGGGGGCTTCGGGGAGCTGTTTTTT. Translating it yields CASSPLDGGFGELFF.

The sample holds many counts of this clonotype. The genes are TRBV5-1 and TRBJ2-3; D may correspond to TRBD1 or TRBD2 (6 bases each). CDR1 and CDR2 (germline): SGHRS, YFSETQ. The ends were cut back, 2 bases at V and 3 bases at J, with 13 bases in the middle. The CDR3 extends over 15 amino acids. CDR3 in amino acids: CASSFGGYSTDTQYF. The CDR3, as DNA: TGCGCCAGCAGCTTCGGGGGCTACTCAACAGATACGCAGTATTTT.

This clonotype has at least ten counts. The chain recombines TRBV15 with TRBJ1-5; D ambiguous. Germline CDR1 is LNHNV and CDR2 is YYDKDF (reference sequence). This CDR3 spans 13 amino acids. V was trimmed by 5 bases and J by 3 bases, leaving 8 bases between them. CDR3 DNA: TGTGCCACCAGCGCTAATTCCAATCAGCCCCAGCATTTT. This gives the protein CATSANSNQPQHF.

This chain uses TRBV15 with TRBJ1-5; D is unresolved. Between the trimmed V and J ends, which lost 0 bases and 12 bases, there was a span of 9 bases. CDR1 LNHNV and CDR2 YYDKDF come from the germline V gene (reference sequence). CDR3 length: 12 amino acids. In nucleotides, the CDR3 is TGTGCCACCAGCAGAGATTCAAGGGTCCAGCATTTT. Its protein product is CATSRDSRVQHF.

This clonotype was observed at least ten times. V gene TRBV20-1 combines with J gene TRBJ2-3; D is perhaps TRBD1 or TRBD2 (6 bases each). Germline values: CDR1 DFQATT, CDR2 SNEGSKA (reference sequence). The V end was cut by 7 bases, the J end by 2 bases, with 10 bases between. The CDR3 consists of 12 residues. The CDR3 is CSVSGATDTQYF. The CDR3 bases are TGCAGTGTATCGGGGGCCACAGATACGCAGTATTTT.

The gene calls are TRBV20-1 and TRBJ2-5; 10 bases map to TRBD2. The germline V gene encodes CDR1 DFQATT and CDR2 SNEGSKA (reference sequence). The CDR3 runs 16 residues. V shed 3 bases, J shed 5 bases, and the junction held 12 bases outside the gene matches. The CDR3 nucleotides are TGCAGTGCTAGGGCGGCTAGCGGGAGATTCGGGGAGACCCAGTACTTC. Translating it yields CSARAASGRFGETQYF.

This clonotype was observed a few times. The CDR3 DNA sequence: TGTGCCAGCAGCCGGGGACAGGATAATGAAAAACTGTTTTTT. Amino acid sequence: CASSRGQDNEKLFF. This chain uses TRBV7-8 with TRBJ1-4, with 8 bases lining up with TRBD1. CDR1 SGHVS and CDR2 FQNEAQ come from the germline V gene. CDR3 length equals 14 residues. V lost 5 bases to trimming and J lost 4 bases; unmatched junction nucleotides: 3. Supplemented by reference TRBV7-8 and TRBJ1-4, the full variable domain reads GAGVSQSPRYKVAKRGQDVALRCDPISGHVSLFWYQQALGQGPEFLTYFQNEAQLDKSGLPSDRFFAERPEGSVSTLKIQRTQQEDSAVYLCASSRGQDNEKLFFGSGTQLSVL.

The V and J genes are TRBV4-3 and TRBJ2-5; tentatively, D is TRBD2 (5 bases). Trimming removed 0 bases at V and 5 bases at J, with 13 bases between. Germline V gene sequence: CDR1 LGHNA, CDR2 YSLEER. This CDR3 region has 15 residues. CDR3 in DNA: TGCGCCAGCAGCCAAGATGAGGCCAGGAGGGAGACCCAGTACTTC. It translates to CASSQDEARRETQYF.

This chain uses TRBV12-3 or TRBV12-4 with TRBJ2-2, with D possibly matching TRBD1 (5 bases). This CDR3 contains 16 residues. Between the trimmed V and J ends, which lost 4 bases and 4 bases, there was a span of 16 bases. This CDR3 reads CASSSIQGRPTGELFF. In DNA form, the CDR3 reads TGTGCCAGCAGTTCAATTCAGGGTCGCCCCACCGGGGAGCTGTTTTTT.